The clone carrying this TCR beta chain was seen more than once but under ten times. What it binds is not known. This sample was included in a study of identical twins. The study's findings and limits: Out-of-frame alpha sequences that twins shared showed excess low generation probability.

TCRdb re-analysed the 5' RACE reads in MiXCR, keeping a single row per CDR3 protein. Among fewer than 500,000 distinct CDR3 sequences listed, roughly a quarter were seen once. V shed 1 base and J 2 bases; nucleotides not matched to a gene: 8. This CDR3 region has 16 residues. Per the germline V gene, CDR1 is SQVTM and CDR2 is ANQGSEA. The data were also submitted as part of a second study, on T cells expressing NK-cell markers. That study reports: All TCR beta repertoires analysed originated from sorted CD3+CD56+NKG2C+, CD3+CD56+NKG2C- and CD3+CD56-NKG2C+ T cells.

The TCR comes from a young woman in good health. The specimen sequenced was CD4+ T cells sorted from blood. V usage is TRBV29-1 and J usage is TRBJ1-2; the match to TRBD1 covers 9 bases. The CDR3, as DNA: TGCAGCGTTGAAGGAATGACAGGGGGTCGAAACTATGGCTACACCTTC. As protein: CSVEGMTGGRNYGYTF. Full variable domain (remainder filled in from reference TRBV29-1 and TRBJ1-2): SAVISQKPSRDICQRGTSLTIQCQVDSQVTMMFWYRQQPGQSLTLIATANQGSEATYESGFVIDKFPISRPNLTFSTLTVSNMSPEDSSIYLCSVEGMTGGRNYGYTFGSGTRLTVV.